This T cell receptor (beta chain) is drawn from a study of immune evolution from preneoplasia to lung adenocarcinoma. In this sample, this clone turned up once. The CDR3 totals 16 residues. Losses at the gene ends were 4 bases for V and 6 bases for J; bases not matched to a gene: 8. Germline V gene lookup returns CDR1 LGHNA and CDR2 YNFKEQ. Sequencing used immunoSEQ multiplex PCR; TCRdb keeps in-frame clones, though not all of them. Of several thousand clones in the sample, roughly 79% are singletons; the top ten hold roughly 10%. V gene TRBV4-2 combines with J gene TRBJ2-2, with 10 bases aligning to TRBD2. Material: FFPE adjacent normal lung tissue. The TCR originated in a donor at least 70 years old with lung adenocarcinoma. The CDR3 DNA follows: TGTGCCAGCAGCCGGGAAGGGACTAGCGAACCCGGGGAGCTGTTTTTT. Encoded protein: CASSREGTSEPGELFF.